The entry below gives a single T cell receptor beta chain sequence along with its context. The antigen remains undetermined. Autoimmune disease history or systemic immunosuppression led to patients being barred. This sample was included in a study of OX40 agonist ivuxolimab in advanced cancers. This CDR3 contains 16 residues. Germline CDR1 SEHNR, CDR2 FQNEAQ (reference sequence). V shed 2 bases, J shed 0 bases, and the junction held 6 bases outside the gene matches. Measured with immunoSEQ multiplex PCR; TCRdb has only the in-frame clones, and not every one. The profile covers about 67,000 clones, with approximately 93% appearing a single time and about 2% taken by the ten largest. Study results and limitations: What antigens the expanded peripheral T cells recognized was never established. At 0.1 to 3.0 mg/kg, clonal expansion of CD4+ and CD8+ blood T cells had occurred by week 6. Among T cells, CD8+ cells averaged more expanded clones than CD4+ cells.

The clonotype comes from an adult with an advanced solid tumor such as melanoma, head and neck, liver or kidney cancer. The sequencing used CD4+ or CD8+ T cells sorted from blood, collected in a trial of the OX40 agonist ivuxolimab. The chain carries TRBV7-9 and TRBJ1-1, with 7 bases aligning to TRBD1. CDR3 sequence (DNA): TGTGCCAGCAGCTTATCCCGGACAGGCATGAACACTGAAGCTTTCTTT. Residues: CASSLSRTGMNTEAFF.